Following are 31 T cell receptor beta chains from one sample sequenced in a study of tumor and adjacent non-tumor tissue in lung cancer. No cell sorting was done before RNA was extracted from the tissue. The library came from three nested PCR rounds adapted from ARM-PCR protocols. From the multiplex PCR reads, TCRdb called clonotypes with MiXCR, one entry per CDR3 protein. The top ten clones hold roughly 12% of a sample with roughly 75,000 distinct CDR3 sequences, about three quarters of them seen once. The sample consisted of lung tumor tissue. These receptors all stem from a woman aged 45-60 years with non-small cell lung cancer.

This rearrangement joins TRBV6-5 to TRBJ2-3, with D perhaps TRBD1 (5 bases). The CDR3 totals 12 residues. CDR1 MNHEY and CDR2 SVGAGI come from the germline V gene. In DNA form, the CDR3 reads TGTACCACCCAAGGGGACACAGATACGCAGTATTTT. It encodes CTTQGDTDTQYF.

The sample holds one count of this clonotype. V usage is TRBV28 and J usage is TRBJ2-5; the D is unclear. Deletions cut 2 bases from V and 5 bases from J, with 12 bases between. Germline CDR1 is MDHEN and CDR2 is SYDVKM. CDR3 length equals 14 residues. CDR3 protein: CASSLTGRVETQYF. CDR3 nucleotide sequence: TGTGCCAGCAGTTTAACCGGCAGAGTGGAGACCCAGTACTTC.

This clonotype was seen many times. The J gene is TRBJ2-2, the V gene TRBV6-1; D is perhaps TRBD2 (5 bases). V gave up 10 bases and J gave up 5 bases, with 14 bases separating them. CDR1 and CDR2 (germline): MNHNS, SASEGT. This CDR3 spans 13 amino acids. The CDR3 loop reads CAIRRPGTGELFF. The CDR3 DNA sequence: TGTGCCATCCGCCGGCCGGGGACCGGGGAGCTGTTTTTT.

The CDR3 sequence: CASSYRGQGLRYGYTF. CDR3 DNA: TGTGCCAGCAGTTATCGAGGACAGGGTCTCCGATATGGCTACACCTTC. V and J are TRBV6-5 and TRBJ1-2, with 8 positions matching TRBD1. Germline V gene sequence: CDR1 MNHEY, CDR2 SVGAGI. The CDR3 runs 16 residues. The V and J ends lost 3 bases and 5 bases, in that order; junction bases with no gene match: 11.

A word on this clonotype: A read error may explain this, as a much larger clone is one base away. The chain couples TRBV20-1 to TRBJ2-3; TRBD2 might be the D (6 bases). V gave up 1 base and J gave up 1 base, with 18 bases separating them. This CDR3 is built from 17 residues. Germline lookup yields CDR1 DFQATT and CDR2 SNEGSKA (reference sequence). CDR3 amino acids: CSARGPGGERGTDTQYF. DNA of the CDR3: TGCAGTGCTAGAGGTCCCGGGGGTGAGCGGGGCACAGATACGCAGTATTTT.

This clonotype was seen once. The chain has TRBV29-1 and TRBJ1-2; 9 nucleotides match TRBD1. Per germline, CDR1 SQVTM and CDR2 ANQGSEA. This CDR3 comprises 14 residues. V lost 3 bases, J lost 9 bases, and 11 bases stayed unmatched. Here the CDR3 DNA reads TGCAGCGTTGACGGGACAGGGAGTGGAAGAAGCTACACCTTC. Amino acids: CSVDGTGSGRSYTF.

The count of this clonotype is one. One base away lies a much larger clone, so this may be a sequencing read error. The chain recombines TRBV7-9 with TRBJ1-1; TRBD1 is a possible D gene (5 bases). The CDR3 sequence is 14 residues long. Germline lookup yields CDR1 SEHNR and CDR2 FQNEAQ (reference sequence). Here the CDR3 reads CTSSLESGGTEAFF. CDR3 DNA sequence: TGTACCAGCAGCTTAGAAAGTGGGGGCACTGAAGCTTTCTTT.

Concerning this clonotype itself: A read error may produce the germline difference seen at one junction end. J is TRBJ1-4 and V is TRBV2; D possibly corresponds to TRBD1 (5 bases). Per germline, CDR1 SNHLY and CDR2 FYNNEI. The CDR3 sequence is 14 residues long. In nucleotides, the CDR3 is TGTGCCAGTATCAAGAAGGGGATACATGAAGAACTGTTTTTT. This translates into CASIKKGIHEELFF. Filled out from reference TRBV2 and TRBJ1-4, the complete variable domain reads EPEVTQTPSHQVTQMGQEVILRCVPISNHLYFYWYRQILGQKVEFLVSFYNNEISEKSEIFDDQFSVERPDGSNFTLKIRSTKLEDSAMYFCASIKKGIHEELFFGSGTQLSVL.

Of note for this clonotype: The junction shows a germline mismatch at one end, possibly a read error. The gene calls are TRBV6-1 and TRBJ2-5; possibly TRBD2 for D (6 bases). The CDR3 has 13 amino acids. Germline V gene lookup returns CDR1 MNHNS and CDR2 SASEGT. The CDR3: CASRGGNQETRYF. CDR3 coding DNA: TGTGCCAGTAGGGGAGGTAACCAAGAGACCCGGTACTTC.

This rearrangement joins TRBV11-2 to TRBJ2-7, with TRBD2 identical over 12 bases. From germline, CDR1 is SGHAT and CDR2 FQNNGV. The CDR3 spans 17 residues. The DNA of the CDR3 is TGTGACAGTAGCCCCCGGGCTAGCGGGAGGGCATTGTGGGAGCAGTACTTC. This sequence encodes CDSSPRASGRALWEQYF.

Notes on this clonotype: One end of the junction varies from germline; a read error may be responsible. This sequence joins TRBV24-1 and TRBJ2-7; the match to TRBD2 covers 7 bases. Germline assignment: CDR1 KGHDR and CDR2 SFDVKD. The CDR3 has 14 residues. The DNA for the CDR3 is TGTGCCACCAGTTCCGGGACTAACTCCTACGAGCGGTATTTC. Amino acid sequence: CATSSGTNSYERYF.

About this clonotype itself: The junction departs from germline at one end; a sequencing error may be responsible. The gene calls are TRBV6-1 and TRBJ2-4, with a tentative D call TRBD2 (5 bases). This CDR3 contains 17 residues. Germline V gene lookup returns CDR1 MNHNS and CDR2 SASEGT. CDR3 coding DNA: TGTGCCAGCAACTTCGAGGCCTGGGAGCAGGCCAAAAACATTAAGTACTTC. This encodes CASNFEAWEQAKNIKYF.

To note about this clonotype: At one boundary the junction diverges from the germline segment, which might be a read error. The chain combines TRBV2 with TRBJ1-5, with D perhaps TRBD1 (6 bases). The germline V gene has CDR1 SNHLY and CDR2 FYNNEI. This CDR3 contains 14 residues. The CDR3 spells CASRQAVSIQPQHF. The CDR3 DNA sequence: TGTGCCAGTAGACAGGCCGTTAGCATTCAGCCCCAGCATTTT.

As to this clonotype: A much more abundant neighbour one base away suggests this may be a read error. The chain employs TRBV29-1 and TRBJ2-1, with D possibly matching TRBD2 (5 bases). The V and J ends lost 1 base and 8 bases respectively, with 12 bases between them. This CDR3 spans 13 amino acids. Per germline, CDR1 SQVTM and CDR2 ANQGSEA. CDR3 sequence (DNA): TGCAGCGTTGAAGGTGTTACGAGGGATGAGCAGTTCTTC. It codes for CSVEGVTRDEQFF.

On this clonotype itself: One junction end does not reproduce the germline sequence, and a read error may be involved. This chain joins TRBV12-3 or TRBV12-4 and TRBJ2-7, with no clear D. This CDR3 comprises 13 residues. The CDR3 sequence is CASHPGVGYELFF. DNA of the CDR3: TGTGCCAGTCACCCGGGCGTGGGCTACGAGCTGTTCTTC.

This clonotype was counted once. This may be a read error, as it is one base from a much larger clone. This chain uses TRBV28 with TRBJ1-1; 8 nucleotides match TRBD1. V dropped 8 bases and J dropped 2; count of bases not matched to a gene: 7. Germline values: CDR1 MDHEN, CDR2 SYDVKM. CDR3 size: 14 residues. CDR3 nucleotide sequence: TGTGCCAGCCGCCCCAGGGGGCATAACACTGAAGCTTTCTTT. It encodes CASRPRGHNTEAFF.

The V and J genes are TRBV12-3 or TRBV12-4 and TRBJ1-4; D unresolved. This CDR3 contains 16 residues. Here the CDR3 DNA reads TGTGCAAGCCACCCCCACAAAACAGTGAGAGGAGAAAAACTGTTTTTT. Translation gives CASHPHKTVRGEKLFF.

The CDR3 DNA reads as TGCAGCGCTGGGGGGGGACAGGACAACACTGAGACTTTCTTT. This encodes CSAGGGQDNTETFF. The rearrangement joins TRBV29-1 to TRBJ1-1; 8 bases agree with TRBD1. Germline CDR1 and CDR2: SQVTM and ANQGSEA. V was clipped by 7 bases and J by 12 bases; unmatched bases: 19. The CDR3 extends over 14 amino acids. The complete variable domain, with remaining parts taken from reference TRBV29-1 and TRBJ1-1, reads SAVISQKPSRDICQRGTSLTIQCQVDSQVTMMFWYRQQPGQSLTLIATANQGSEATYESGFVIDKFPISRPNLTFSTLTVSNMSPEDSSIYLCSAGGGQDNTETFFGQGTRLTVV.

A word on this clonotype: The junction does not match germline at one end; this may be a read error. This chain links TRBV6-1 with TRBJ1-1; D may be TRBD1 (5 bases). Germline V gives CDR1 MNHNS, CDR2 SASEGT. The CDR3 is made up of 15 amino acids. CDR3 bases: TGTGCCAACAGTACCTCCGGGAGAGGGACCACTGAAGCTTTCTTT. This encodes CANSTSGRGTTEAFF.

Points on this clonotype: A clone one base away is much larger, so this may be a read error. The CDR3 coding sequence is TGCACTGCTAGCGGGATTGGCCTTAATTCACCCCTCCACTTT. Translating gives CTASGIGLNSPLHF. V gene TRBV20-1 combines with J gene TRBJ1-6; no firm D call. CDR3 length: 14 amino acids. The germline V gene encodes CDR1 DFQATT and CDR2 SNEGSKA (reference sequence).

This clonotype was picked up one time. This CDR3 fails to terminate in the conserved phenylalanine or tryptophan, so it likely reflects a read error. The gene calls are TRBV20-1 and TRBJ2-7; TRBD1 agrees at 8 bases. Germline V gene sequence: CDR1 DFQATT, CDR2 SNEGSKA (reference sequence). The CDR3 consists of 15 residues. Here the CDR3 reads CSAGSSGGADYVQYL. The CDR3 region has the DNA TGCAGTGCTGGGTCCTCAGGGGGCGCGGACTACGTGCAGTACCTC.

Remarks on this clonotype: An end of the junction differs from the germline gene, which may be a read error. This sequence joins TRBV4-1 and TRBJ2-7, with a weak D call TRBD1 (5 bases). The germline CDR1 and CDR2 sequences are MGHRA and YSYEKL. This CDR3 comprises 18 residues. The CDR3 here is CTSSTPKGLRSSADEQNF. Written as DNA, the CDR3 is TGCACCAGCAGCACTCCAAAGGGGTTACGGTCCTCTGCCGACGAGCAGAACTTC.

Comment on this clonotype: This may come from a read error, since a much larger clone is one base off. This rearrangement joins TRBV20-1 to TRBJ1-2; 11 nucleotides line up with TRBD1. This CDR3 is 16 amino acids long. Germline loops: CDR1 DFQATT, CDR2 SNEGSKA (reference sequence). Trimming cost V 5 bases and J 3 bases; bases outside gene matches: 11. The CDR3, as DNA: TGCAGTGCTCGCCGGGACAGGGGGAGCCCTGACTATGGCTACACCTTC. Amino acid sequence: CSARRDRGSPDYGYTF.

As regards this clonotype: The junction does not match germline at one end; this may be a read error. The gene calls are TRBV4-2 and TRBJ2-7, with D tentatively TRBD1 (5 bases). Germline V lookup: CDR1 LGHNA, CDR2 YNFKEQ. This CDR3 is 14 amino acids long. The CDR3 region is CASSQGDRGYEQYF. The DNA of the CDR3 is TGTGCCAGCAGTCAAGGTGACAGAGGATACGAGCAGTACTTC.

The chain has TRBV6-2 or TRBV6-3 and TRBJ2-7; TRBD2 matches 7 bases. V lost 0 bases and J lost 13; bases outside the gene matches: 18. From germline, CDR1 is MNHEY and CDR2 SVGEGT. This CDR3 is 16 amino acids long. The CDR3 region is CASSYSGGSPPYVQYF. CDR3 in DNA: TGTGCCAGCAGTTACTCAGGCGGGAGCCCCCCCTACGTGCAATACTTC.

Of note for this clonotype: Germline and junction disagree at one end, which may indicate a read error. The V call is TRBV4-1, the J call TRBJ2-1; D gene uncertain. The germline gives CDR1 MGHRA, CDR2 YSYEKL. The CDR3 spans 17 residues. The CDR3 DNA sequence: TGCGCCAGCAGCCTCAGCTCACTGTACGGCTCCTACAATGAACAGATCTTC. Its translation: CASSLSSLYGSYNEQIF.

This clonotype was picked up a small number of times. Since a much larger clone is just one base distant, this may be a read error. The CDR3 spells CVSSLGSPVYGYTF. The DNA of the CDR3 is TGTGTCAGCAGCTTGGGAAGCCCCGTTTATGGCTACACCTTC. The V and J genes are TRBV5-6 and TRBJ1-2; the D is unclear. The germline V gene encodes CDR1 SGHDT and CDR2 YYEEEE. This CDR3 region has 14 residues.

This clonotype appeared many times. The rearrangement uses TRBV10-1 and TRBJ2-2, with 8 bases aligning to TRBD2. The CDR3 loop spans 15 amino acids. Looked up from germline, CDR1 is WNHNN and CDR2 is SYGVQD (reference sequence). The J segment lost 2 bases and the V segment lost 4 bases, leaving 3 bases of the junction unmatched. The CDR3: CASSAGLANTGELFF. CDR3 sequence (DNA): TGCGCCAGCAGTGCTGGACTAGCTAACACCGGGGAGCTGTTTTTT.

Comments on this clonotype: It is likely a read error, because the conserved phenylalanine at the end of the CDR3 is missing. V is TRBV28 and J is TRBJ2-7, with D possibly matching TRBD2 (5 bases). Germline V lookup: CDR1 MDHEN, CDR2 SYDVKM. The CDR3 is 11 amino acids. The CDR3 here is CTSKADYEQYL. The CDR3 region has the DNA TGTACCAGCAAAGCGGACTACGAGCAGTACTTA.

In this sample, this clonotype turned up many times. The rearrangement joins TRBV5-6 to TRBJ2-1; D remains unclear. Germline CDR1 SGHDT, CDR2 YYEEEE. V was shortened by 0 bases and J by 9 bases, with 4 bases between the two germline ends. There are 11 residues in the CDR3. The CDR3 DNA reads TGTGCCAGCAGCTTGGGGTTTGAGCAGTTCTTC. As protein: CASSLGFEQFF.

On this clonotype itself: One end of the junction fails to match germline, which may point to a read error. The J gene is TRBJ2-7, the V gene TRBV11-2; D is perhaps TRBD2 (5 bases). CDR1 is SGHAT and CDR2 is FQNNGV in the germline V gene. The CDR3 has 16 amino acids. This CDR3 reads CASSLHSSRRLSEQYF. CDR3 bases: TGTGCCAGTAGCTTACACTCCAGCAGGAGACTTAGCGAGCAGTATTTC. The full variable domain, in which reference TRBV11-2 and TRBJ2-7 provide the parts outside the CDR3, is EAGVAQSPRYKIIEKRQSVAFWCNPISGHATLYWYQQILGQGPKLLIQFQNNGVVDDSQLPKDRFSAERLKGVDSTLKIQPAKLEDSAVYLCASSLHSSRRLSEQYFGPGTRLTVT.